This T cell receptor (beta chain) comes out of a study of CD8 T cells in Susac syndrome. High-throughput TCR beta sequencing covered peripheral CD8+ and CD4+ T cells. TEMRA cells underwent FACS enrichment and CD8+ and CD4+ T cells underwent negative isolation. Roughly 0.45 to 1 ug RNA was reverse transcribed with random hexamers. The amplification used immunoSEQ multiplex PCR on TCR beta CDR3; it spanned 54 Vbeta and 13 Jbeta. TCRdb itself ran the immunoSEQ multiplex PCR reads through MiXCR, one entry per CDR3 protein. The sample lists 330,000 or so distinct CDR3 sequences; 70% to 90% were seen once. V lost 6 bases to trimming and J lost 2 bases; unmatched junction nucleotides: 4. Per germline, CDR1 SQVTM and CDR2 ANQGSEA. The CDR3 is 13 amino acids.

The V gene is TRBV29-1, the J gene TRBJ2-7; TRBD1 aligns across 10 bases. This sequence originates from a human donor with multiple sclerosis. Sequenced material: CD8+ T cells from PBMCs. The CDR3 reads CSVGTGEPYEQYF. CDR3 nucleotide sequence: TGCAGCGTAGGGACAGGGGAGCCCTACGAGCAGTACTTC.